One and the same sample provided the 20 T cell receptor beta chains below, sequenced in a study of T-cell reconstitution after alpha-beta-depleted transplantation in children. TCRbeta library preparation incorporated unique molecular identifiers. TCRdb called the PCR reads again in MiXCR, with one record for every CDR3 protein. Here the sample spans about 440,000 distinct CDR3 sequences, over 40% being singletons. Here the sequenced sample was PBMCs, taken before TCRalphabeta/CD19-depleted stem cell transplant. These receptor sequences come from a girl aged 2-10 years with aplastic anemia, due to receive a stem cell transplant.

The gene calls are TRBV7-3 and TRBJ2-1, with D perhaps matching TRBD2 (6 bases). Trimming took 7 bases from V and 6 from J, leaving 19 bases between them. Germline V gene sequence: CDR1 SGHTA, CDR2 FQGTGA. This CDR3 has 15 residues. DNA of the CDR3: TGTGCCAGCACCACCGGGAGTCCGAGAAGCAATGAGCAGTTCTTC. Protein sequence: CASTTGSPRSNEQFF. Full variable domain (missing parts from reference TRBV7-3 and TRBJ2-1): GAGVSQTPSNKVTEKGKYVELRCDPISGHTALYWYRQSLGQGPEFLIYFQGTGAADDSGLPNDRFFAVRPEGSVSTLKIQRTERGDSAVYLCASTTGSPRSNEQFFGPGTRLTVL.

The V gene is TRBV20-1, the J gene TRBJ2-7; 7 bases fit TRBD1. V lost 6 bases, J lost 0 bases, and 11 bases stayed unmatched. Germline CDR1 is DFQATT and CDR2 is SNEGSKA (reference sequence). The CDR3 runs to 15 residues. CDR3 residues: CSATRLTGSSYEQYF. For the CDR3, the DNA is TGCAGTGCGACACGTTTGACAGGGAGCTCCTACGAGCAGTACTTC.

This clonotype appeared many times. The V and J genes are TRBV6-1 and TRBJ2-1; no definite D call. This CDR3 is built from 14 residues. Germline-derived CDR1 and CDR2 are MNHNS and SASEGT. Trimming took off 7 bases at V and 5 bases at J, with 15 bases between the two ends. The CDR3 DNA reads TGTGCCAGCATGAGCAGGATATTGGACAATGAGCAGTTCTTC. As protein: CASMSRILDNEQFF.

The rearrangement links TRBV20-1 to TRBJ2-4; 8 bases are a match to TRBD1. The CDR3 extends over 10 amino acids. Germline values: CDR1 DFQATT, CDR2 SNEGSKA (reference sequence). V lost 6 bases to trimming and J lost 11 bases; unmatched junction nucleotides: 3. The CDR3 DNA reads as TGCAGTGCAACGGACAGGGTTCAGTACTTC. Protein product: CSATDRVQYF.

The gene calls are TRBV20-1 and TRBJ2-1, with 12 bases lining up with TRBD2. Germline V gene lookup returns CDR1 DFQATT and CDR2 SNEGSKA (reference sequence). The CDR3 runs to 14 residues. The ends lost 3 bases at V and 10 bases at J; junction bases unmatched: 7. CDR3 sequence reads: CSASRLAGVVEQFF. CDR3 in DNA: TGCAGTGCTAGTCGACTAGCGGGAGTGGTGGAGCAGTTCTTC.

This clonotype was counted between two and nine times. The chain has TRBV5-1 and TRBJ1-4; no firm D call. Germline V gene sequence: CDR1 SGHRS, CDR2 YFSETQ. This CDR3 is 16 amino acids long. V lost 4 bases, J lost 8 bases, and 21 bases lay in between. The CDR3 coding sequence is TGCGCCAGCAGCCCCGCCCCCTCCCGGGCGAACGAAAAACTGTTTTTT. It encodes CASSPAPSRANEKLFF.

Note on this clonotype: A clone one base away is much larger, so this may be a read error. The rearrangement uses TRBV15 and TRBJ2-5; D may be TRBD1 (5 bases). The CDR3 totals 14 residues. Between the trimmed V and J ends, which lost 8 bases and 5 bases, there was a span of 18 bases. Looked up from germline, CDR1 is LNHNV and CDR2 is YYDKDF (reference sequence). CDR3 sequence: CATGAGRNGETQYF. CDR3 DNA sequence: TGTGCCACCGGCGCAGGGCGGAACGGGGAGACCCAGTACTTC. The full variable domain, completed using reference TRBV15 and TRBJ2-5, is DAMVIQNPRYQVTQFGKPVTLSCSQTLNHNVMYWYQQKSSQAPKLLFHYYDKDFNNEADTPDNFQSRRPNTSFCFLDIRSPGLGDTAMYLCATGAGRNGETQYFGPGTRLLVL.

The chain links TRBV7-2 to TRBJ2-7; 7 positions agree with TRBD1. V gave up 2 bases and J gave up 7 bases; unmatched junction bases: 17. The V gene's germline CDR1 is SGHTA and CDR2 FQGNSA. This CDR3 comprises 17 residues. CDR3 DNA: TGTGCCAGCAGCTTATACCCGGGACAGCCATCTCCGGAGGAGCAGTACTTC. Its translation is CASSLYPGQPSPEEQYF.

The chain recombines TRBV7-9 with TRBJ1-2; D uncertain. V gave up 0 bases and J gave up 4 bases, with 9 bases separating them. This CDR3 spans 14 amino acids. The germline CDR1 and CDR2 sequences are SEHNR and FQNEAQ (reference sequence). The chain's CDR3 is CASSLAGSSYGYTF. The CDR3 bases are TGTGCCAGCAGCTTAGCAGGGTCCTCCTATGGCTACACCTTC.

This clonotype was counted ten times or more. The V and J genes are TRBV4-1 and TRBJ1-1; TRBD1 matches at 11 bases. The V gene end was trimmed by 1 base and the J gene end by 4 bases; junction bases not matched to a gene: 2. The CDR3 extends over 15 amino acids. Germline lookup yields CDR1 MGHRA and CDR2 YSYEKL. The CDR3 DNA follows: TGCGCCAGCAGCCAAGGGGGACAGGGGGGCACTGAAGCTTTCTTT. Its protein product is CASSQGGQGGTEAFF.

CDR3 in DNA: TGTGCCAGCAGCTTAGAGTCCGGGGGCTCGTATAATTCACCCCTCCACTTT. Translation: CASSLESGGSYNSPLHF. The rearrangement uses TRBV7-8 and TRBJ1-6; D is perhaps TRBD1 (6 bases). This CDR3 comprises 17 residues. CDR1 and CDR2 (germline): SGHVS, FQNEAQ. Trimming pared 1 base from V and 4 bases from J, leaving 14 bases between.

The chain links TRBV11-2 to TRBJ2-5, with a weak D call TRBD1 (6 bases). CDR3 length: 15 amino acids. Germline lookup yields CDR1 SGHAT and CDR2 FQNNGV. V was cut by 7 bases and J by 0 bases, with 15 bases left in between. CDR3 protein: CASKRQQGDQETQYF. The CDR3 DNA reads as TGTGCCAGCAAACGACAACAGGGTGACCAAGAGACCCAGTACTTC.

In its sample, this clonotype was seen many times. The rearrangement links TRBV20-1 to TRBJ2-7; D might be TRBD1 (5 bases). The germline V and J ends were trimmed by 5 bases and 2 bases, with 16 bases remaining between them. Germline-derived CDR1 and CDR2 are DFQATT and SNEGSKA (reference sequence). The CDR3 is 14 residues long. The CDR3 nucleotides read TGCAGTGCTGAAAAAGGACACAGCCCCTACGAGCAGTACTTC. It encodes CSAEKGHSPYEQYF.

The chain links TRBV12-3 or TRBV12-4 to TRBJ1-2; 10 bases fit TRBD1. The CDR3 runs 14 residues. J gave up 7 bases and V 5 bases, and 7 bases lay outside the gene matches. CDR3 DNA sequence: TGTGCCAGCAGTCCCGGGACAGGGGCACGTGGCTACACCTTC. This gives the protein CASSPGTGARGYTF.

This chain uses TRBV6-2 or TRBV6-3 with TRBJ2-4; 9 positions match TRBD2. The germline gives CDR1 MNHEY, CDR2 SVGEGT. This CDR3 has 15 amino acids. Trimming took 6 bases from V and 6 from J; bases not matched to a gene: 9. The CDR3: CASSEVAGAGNIQYF. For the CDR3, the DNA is TGTGCCAGCAGCGAAGTAGCGGGAGCGGGAAACATTCAGTACTTC.

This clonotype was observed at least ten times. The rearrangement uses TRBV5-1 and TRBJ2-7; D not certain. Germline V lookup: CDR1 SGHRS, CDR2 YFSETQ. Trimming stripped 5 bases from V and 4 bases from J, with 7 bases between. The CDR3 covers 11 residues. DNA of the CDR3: TGCGCCAGCAGGCAAAGGTACGAGCAGTACTTC. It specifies CASRQRYEQYF.

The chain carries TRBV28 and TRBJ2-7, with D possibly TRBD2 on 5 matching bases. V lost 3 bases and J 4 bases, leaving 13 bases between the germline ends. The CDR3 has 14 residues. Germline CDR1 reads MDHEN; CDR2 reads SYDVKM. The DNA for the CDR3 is TGTGCCAGCAGTTTCAGTGGGTCGGGATACGAGCAGTACTTC. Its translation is CASSFSGSGYEQYF. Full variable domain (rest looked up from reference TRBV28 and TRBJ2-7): DVKVTQSSRYLVKRTGEKVFLECVQDMDHENMFWYRQDPGLGLRLIYFSYDVKMKEKGDIPEGYSVSREKKERFSLILESASTNQTSMYLCASSFSGSGYEQYFGPGTRLTVT.

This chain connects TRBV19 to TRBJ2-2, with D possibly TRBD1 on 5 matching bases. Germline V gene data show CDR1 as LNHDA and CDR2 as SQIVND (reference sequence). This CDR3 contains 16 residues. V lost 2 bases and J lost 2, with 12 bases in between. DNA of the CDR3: TGTGCCAGTAGTATACATCAGGGTCTTAACACCGGGGAGCTGTTTTTT. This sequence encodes CASSIHQGLNTGELFF. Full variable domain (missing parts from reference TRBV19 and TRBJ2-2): DGGITQSPKYLFRKEGQNVTLSCEQNLNHDAMYWYRQDPGQGLRLIYYSQIVNDFQKGDIAEGYSVSREKKESFPLTVTSAQKNPTAFYLCASSIHQGLNTGELFFGEGSRLTVL.

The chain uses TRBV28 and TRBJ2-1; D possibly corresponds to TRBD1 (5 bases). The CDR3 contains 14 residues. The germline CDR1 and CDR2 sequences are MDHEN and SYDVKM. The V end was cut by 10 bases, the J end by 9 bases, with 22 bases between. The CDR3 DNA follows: TGTGCCACCCTCACAGACAGCTCCCCCGGTGAGCAGTTCTTC. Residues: CATLTDSSPGEQFF.

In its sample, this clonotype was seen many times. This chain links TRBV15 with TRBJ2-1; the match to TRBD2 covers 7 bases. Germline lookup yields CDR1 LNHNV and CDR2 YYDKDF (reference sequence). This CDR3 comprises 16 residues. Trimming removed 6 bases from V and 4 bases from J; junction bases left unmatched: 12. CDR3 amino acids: CATRNEGGPGYNEQFF. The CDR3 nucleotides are TGTGCCACCAGAAACGAGGGAGGGCCGGGGTACAATGAGCAGTTCTTC.